Shown below are 10 T cell receptor beta chains from a single sample sequenced in a study of T-cell memory formation after mild COVID-19. MiXCR was run by TCRdb on the 5' RACE reads, yielding one entry per CDR3 protein. The data show roughly 160,000 distinct CDR3 sequences, 10% to 15% seen once. Sequencing was performed on PBMCs or a T cell subset sorted from them (not recorded which). These receptors were obtained from a young man who had mild COVID-19 (a few samples of this study predate the infection). Cell type and time point are not known.

In this sample, this clonotype turned up a few times. One end of the junction does not line up with germline, which may come from a read error. The chain has TRBV7-7 and TRBJ2-5, with D unresolved. CDR3 size: 12 residues. Germline lookup yields CDR1 SSHAT and CDR2 FNYEAQ (reference sequence). Here the CDR3 reads CASSLESGTQYF. The CDR3 DNA reads TGTGCTAGCAGCTTAGAAAGTGGGACCCAGTACTTC. Complete variable domain (other parts from reference TRBV7-7 and TRBJ2-5): GAGVSQSPRYKVTKRGQDVTLRCDPISSHATLYWYQQALGQGPEFLTYFNYEAQPDKSGLPSDRFSAERPEGSISTLTIQRTEQRDSAMYRCASSLESGTQYFGPGTRLLVL.

The chain recombines TRBV20-1 with TRBJ1-5; possibly TRBD1 for D (6 bases). This CDR3 is built from 14 residues. V shed 3 bases and J shed 7 bases, with 16 bases lying between them. Germline V gene lookup returns CDR1 DFQATT and CDR2 SNEGSKA (reference sequence). CDR3 sequence: CSASEPQGMQPQHF. The CDR3, as DNA: TGCAGTGCTAGTGAACCACAGGGAATGCAGCCCCAGCATTTT.

This clonotype was detected many times. The junction differs from germline at one of its ends, possibly a read error. The gene calls are TRBV7-3 and TRBJ1-1, with a weak D call TRBD1 (6 bases). Germline CDR1 and CDR2: SGHTA and FQGTGA. The CDR3 runs 13 residues. The CDR3: CASSAQGNTEAFF. The DNA for the CDR3 is TGTGCCAGCAGCGCACAGGGAAACACTGAGGCTTTCTTT. The whole variable domain, remainder taken from reference TRBV7-3 and TRBJ1-1, is GAGVSQTPSNKVTEKGKYVELRCDPISGHTALYWYRQSLGQGPEFLIYFQGTGAADDSGLPNDRFFAVRPEGSVSTLKIQRTERGDSAVYLCASSAQGNTEAFFGQGTRLTVV.

The rearrangement joins TRBV12-3 or TRBV12-4 to TRBJ1-2; D is perhaps TRBD1 (5 bases). The length of the CDR3 is 12 residues. Between the trimmed V and J ends, which lost 5 bases and 4 bases, there was a span of 8 bases. CDR3 residues: CASSATAYGYTF. DNA for the CDR3: TGTGCCAGCAGTGCGACAGCCTATGGCTACACCTTC.

This clonotype showed up just a few times. V and J are TRBV15 and TRBJ2-7, with a tentative D call TRBD2 (6 bases). The CDR3 is 12 amino acids. Germline assignment: CDR1 LNHNV and CDR2 YYDKDF (reference sequence). V shed 1 base and J shed 7 bases, with 8 bases lying between them. The DNA for the CDR3 is TGTGCCACCAGCAGAGCCGCGGGGGAGCAGTACGTC. Translation: CATSRAAGEQYV.

In its sample, this clonotype was seen a few times. The chain uses TRBV9 and TRBJ2-5; 10 nucleotides match TRBD2. The CDR3 is made up of 15 amino acids. V shed 0 bases and J 4 bases; nucleotides not matched to a gene: 3. Germline V lookup: CDR1 SGDLS, CDR2 YYNGEE. CDR3 sequence: CASSVGLAGGETQYF. CDR3 DNA sequence: TGTGCCAGCAGCGTAGGACTAGCGGGCGGAGAGACCCAGTACTTC.

The chain uses TRBV28 and TRBJ2-5; the match to TRBD2 covers 11 bases. Looked up from germline, CDR1 is MDHEN and CDR2 is SYDVKM. The J segment lost 7 bases and the V segment lost 6 bases, leaving 10 bases of the junction unmatched. The CDR3 length is 15 residues. This CDR3 is CASSRLAGRRGTQYF. Written as DNA, the CDR3 is TGTGCCAGCAGCCGACTAGCGGGGCGCCGGGGGACCCAGTACTTC.

This clonotype was observed a handful of times. The chain has TRBV20-1 and TRBJ1-1; D is unclear. The CDR3 consists of 12 residues. Trimming stripped 5 bases from V and 4 bases from J, with 11 bases between. The germline V gene encodes CDR1 DFQATT and CDR2 SNEGSKA (reference sequence). In nucleotides, the CDR3 is TGCAGTGCTCGAATGGGAGGCACTGAAGCTTTCTTT. Translated, it gives CSARMGGTEAFF.

The chain carries TRBV28 and TRBJ2-4, with D possibly matching TRBD1 (6 bases). Germline V gene lookup returns CDR1 MDHEN and CDR2 SYDVKM. This CDR3 region has 14 residues. V dropped 7 bases and J dropped 4 bases, with 14 bases sitting between them. The CDR3 spells CASTTGGLKNIQYF. CDR3 DNA sequence: TGTGCCAGCACGACAGGCGGGTTAAAAAACATTCAGTACTTC.

This clonotype was found a few times. The V call is TRBV12-3 or TRBV12-4, the J call TRBJ1-2; perhaps TRBD1 as D (5 bases). The CDR3 consists of 14 residues. V lost 2 bases to trimming and J lost 5 bases, with 12 bases between them. The CDR3 nucleotides are TGTGCCAGCAGTTTAATCCCCAGGGTATATGGCTACACCTTC. Translating it yields CASSLIPRVYGYTF.